What follows is one T cell receptor beta chain and its context. For the second PCR, which ran for about 7 to 11 cycles, a sample-barcoded 5' primer and a J-beta primer mix were used. TCRdb recomputed calls from the 5' RACE reads with MiXCR, one row per CDR3 protein. The data hold approximately 800,000 distinct CDR3 sequences, with roughly 56% observed a single time. The data were obtained in a study of blood T cells in healthy people across ages. This CDR3 has 15 residues. Germline V gene sequence: CDR1 KGHSH, CDR2 LQKENI. V gave up 3 bases and J gave up 2 bases; unmatched junction bases: 6. The sequenced sample was blood. The receptor comes from a man aged 35-49 years in good health. V usage is TRBV18 and J usage is TRBJ2-7; 8 nucleotides line up with TRBD1. The CDR3 region is CASSPDRGSPYEQYF. The CDR3, as DNA: TGTGCCAGCTCACCCGACAGGGGCTCCCCCTACGAGCAGTACTTC.